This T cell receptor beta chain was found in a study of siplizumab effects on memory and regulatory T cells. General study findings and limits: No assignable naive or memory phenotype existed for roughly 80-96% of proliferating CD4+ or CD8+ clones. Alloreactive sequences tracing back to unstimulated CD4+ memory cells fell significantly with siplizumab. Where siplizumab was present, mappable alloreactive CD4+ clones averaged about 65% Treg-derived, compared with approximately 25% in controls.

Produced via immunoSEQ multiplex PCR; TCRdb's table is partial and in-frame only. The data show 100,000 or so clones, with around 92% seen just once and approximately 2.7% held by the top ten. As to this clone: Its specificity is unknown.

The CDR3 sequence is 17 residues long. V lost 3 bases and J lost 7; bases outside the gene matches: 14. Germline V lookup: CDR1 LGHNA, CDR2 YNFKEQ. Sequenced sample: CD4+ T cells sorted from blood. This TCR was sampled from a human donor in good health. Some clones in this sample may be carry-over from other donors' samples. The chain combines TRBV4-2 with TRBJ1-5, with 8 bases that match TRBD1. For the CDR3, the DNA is TGTGCCAGCAGCCAGGCTTCCGGGACAGGATTTCAACAGCCCCAGCATTTT. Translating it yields CASSQASGTGFQQPQHF.